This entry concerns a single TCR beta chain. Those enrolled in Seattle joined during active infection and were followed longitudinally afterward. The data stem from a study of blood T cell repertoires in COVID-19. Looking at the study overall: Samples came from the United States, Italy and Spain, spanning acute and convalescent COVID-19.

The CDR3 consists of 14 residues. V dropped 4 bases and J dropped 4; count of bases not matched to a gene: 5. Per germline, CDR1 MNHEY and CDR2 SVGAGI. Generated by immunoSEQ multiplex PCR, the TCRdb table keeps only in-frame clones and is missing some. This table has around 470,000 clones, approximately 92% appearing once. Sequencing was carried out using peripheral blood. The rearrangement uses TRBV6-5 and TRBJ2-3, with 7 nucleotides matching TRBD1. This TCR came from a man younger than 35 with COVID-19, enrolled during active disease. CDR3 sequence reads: CASSLQGLADTQYF. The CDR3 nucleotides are TGTGCCAGCAGTTTACAGGGGCTCGCAGATACGCAGTATTTT.